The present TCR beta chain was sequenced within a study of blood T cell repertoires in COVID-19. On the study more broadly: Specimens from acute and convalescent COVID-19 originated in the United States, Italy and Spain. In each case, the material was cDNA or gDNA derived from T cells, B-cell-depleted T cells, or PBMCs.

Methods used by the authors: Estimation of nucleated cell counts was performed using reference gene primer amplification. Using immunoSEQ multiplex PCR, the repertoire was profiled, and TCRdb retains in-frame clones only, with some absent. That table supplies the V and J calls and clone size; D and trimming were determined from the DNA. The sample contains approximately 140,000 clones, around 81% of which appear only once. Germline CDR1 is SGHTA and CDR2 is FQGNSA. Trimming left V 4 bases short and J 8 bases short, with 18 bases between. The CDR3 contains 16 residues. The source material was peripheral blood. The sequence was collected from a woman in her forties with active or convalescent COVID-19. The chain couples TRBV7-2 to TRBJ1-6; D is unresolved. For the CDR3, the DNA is TGTGCCAGCAGCTCGCGAGCGGGGAGAAAGGATTCACCCCTCCACTTT. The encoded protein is CASSSRAGRKDSPLHF.